This T cell receptor (beta chain) was found in a study of blood T cells in healthy people across ages. This CDR3 comprises 14 residues. The V gene's germline CDR1 is LNHNV and CDR2 YYDKDF (reference sequence). With 8 bases removed from V and 6 bases from J, the gap between germline ends came to 17 bases. A second PCR, run for about 6 to 11 cycles, used a sample-barcoded 5' primer plus a J-beta primer mix. A single record per CDR3 protein comes from TCRdb applying MiXCR to the 5' RACE reads. Among 700,000 or so distinct CDR3 sequences listed, 40% to 50% were seen once. This clonotype was detected only a few times.

This receptor was obtained from an older man in good health. The sequenced sample consisted of blood. This chain uses TRBV15 with TRBJ1-5, with D tentatively TRBD1 (5 bases). CDR3: CATHLSGTSQPQHF. The CDR3 region has the DNA TGTGCCACCCATTTGTCCGGGACTAGTCAGCCCCAGCATTTT.